These T cell receptor beta chains were read from a single sample in a study of blood T cell repertoires in COVID-19. Assay: immunoSEQ multiplex PCR; the TCRdb copy retains only in-frame clones and omits some. Of 150,000 to 200,000 clones listed, about 86% are singletons. The sequenced sample consisted of peripheral blood. These receptors were taken from a man over 45 with active or convalescent COVID-19. The CDR3 runs from the conserved cysteine through the conserved F or W.

cdr3_length: 12
v_call: TRBV2
cdr3_aa: CASSVTGNEQFF

cdr3_length: 15
v_call: TRBV19
cdr3_aa: CASSIGGDSFSEQYF

cdr3_length: 14
v_call: TRBV29-1
cdr3_aa: CSVEEGLAGFEQYF

cdr3_length: 14
v_call: TRBV18
cdr3_aa: CASSPRQGADTQYF

cdr3_length: 16
v_call: TRBV6-6
cdr3_aa: CASSSIRTSEYNEQFF

cdr3_length: 15
v_call: TRBV28
cdr3_aa: CASSPGQGVLQPQHF

cdr3_length: 12
v_call: TRBV3-1/TRBV3-2
cdr3_aa: CASSQGTSSQYF

cdr3_length: 15
v_call: TRBV11-2
cdr3_aa: CASSAGQGGNQPQHF

cdr3_length: 16
v_call: TRBV7-2
cdr3_aa: CASSWGLAGGRNEQFF

cdr3_length: 13
v_call: TRBV10-3
cdr3_aa: CATQFGPGTEQFF

cdr3_length: 13
v_call: TRBV18
cdr3_aa: CASSPETYNEQFF

cdr3_length: 13
v_call: TRBV19
cdr3_aa: CASSRSLRAEAFF

cdr3_length: 14
v_call: TRBV27
cdr3_aa: CASSLSDREGGYTF

cdr3_length: 14
v_call: TRBV19
cdr3_aa: CASSILTGDQPQHF

cdr3_length: 13
v_call: TRBV4-2
cdr3_aa: CASSQGGGSGYTF

cdr3_length: 17
v_call: TRBV28
cdr3_aa: CASSLFAGKGTNEKLFF

cdr3_length: 15
v_call: TRBV25-1
cdr3_aa: CASSSDRVMNTEAFF

cdr3_length: 20
v_call: TRBV6-2/TRBV6-3
cdr3_aa: CASTPSLLGQGGRGVYGYTF

cdr3_length: 19
v_call: TRBV28
cdr3_aa: CASSSYPGTSGGSSDTQYF

cdr3_length: 14
v_call: TRBV28
cdr3_aa: CASSLGRGPQPQHF

cdr3_length: 13
v_call: TRBV5-1
cdr3_aa: CASSLGVNTEAFF

cdr3_length: 16
v_call: TRBV11-2
cdr3_aa: CASSPNTGGLGTEAFF

cdr3_length: 15
v_call: TRBV28
cdr3_aa: CASSSGVAGWQTQYF

cdr3_length: 10
v_call: TRBV19
cdr3_aa: CASSDKPQHF

cdr3_length: 14
v_call: TRBV10-3
cdr3_aa: CAIRDGTANEKLFF

cdr3_length: 15
v_call: TRBV14
cdr3_aa: CASSVSRTGMNGYTF

cdr3_length: 17
v_call: TRBV29-1
cdr3_aa: CSVLPLRDRGYQETQYF

cdr3_length: 13
v_call: TRBV30
cdr3_aa: CAWSVQASPEAFF

cdr3_length: 16
v_call: TRBV5-5
cdr3_aa: CASSHHLLQGGTEAFF

cdr3_length: 17
v_call: TRBV7-7
cdr3_aa: CASSAADGTGHTGELFF

cdr3_length: 15
v_call: TRBV12-5
cdr3_aa: CASGSTIANTGELFF

cdr3_length: 14
v_call: TRBV30
cdr3_aa: CAWSHSGRAYEQYF

cdr3_length: 14
v_call: TRBV10-3
cdr3_aa: CAITPFSSGYGYTF

cdr3_length: 17
v_call: TRBV5-4
cdr3_aa: CASSRISQGWGAETQYF

cdr3_length: 18
v_call: TRBV10-1
cdr3_aa: CASSESGRGGRPYNEQFF

cdr3_length: 14
v_call: TRBV6-5
cdr3_aa: CASSYSPGIYEQYF

cdr3_length: 11
v_call: TRBV30
cdr3_aa: CARSNGREQYF

cdr3_length: 12
v_call: TRBV2
cdr3_aa: CASSSYRKEQFF

cdr3_length: 13
v_call: TRBV6-1
cdr3_aa: CASSEGDYYGYTF

cdr3_length: 17
v_call: TRBV9
cdr3_aa: CASSAPGFSGEYTEAFF